This TCR beta chain derives from a study of patients and donors after allogeneic stem cell transplantation. In TCRdb, the RT-PCR reads were re-called with MiXCR into one record per CDR3 protein. Of about a million distinct CDR3 sequences listed, more than 15% are singletons. This clonotype was seen a few times. V dropped 8 bases and J dropped 0; count of bases not matched to a gene: 2. The CDR3 covers 13 residues. The specimen was blood, either unsorted or a sorted T cell fraction (not recorded which). The sequence was collected from a human donor who was either an allogeneic HSCT recipient or a stem cell or donor lymphocyte infusion donor (not recorded which). It is not recorded whose cells these are; they may come from a transplant donor. The chain joins TRBV12-3 or TRBV12-4 to TRBJ2-7; 9 positions match TRBD2. This chain's CDR3 is CASGLAHSYEQYF. CDR3 sequence (DNA): TGTGCCAGCGGACTAGCGCACTCCTACGAGCAGTACTTC.